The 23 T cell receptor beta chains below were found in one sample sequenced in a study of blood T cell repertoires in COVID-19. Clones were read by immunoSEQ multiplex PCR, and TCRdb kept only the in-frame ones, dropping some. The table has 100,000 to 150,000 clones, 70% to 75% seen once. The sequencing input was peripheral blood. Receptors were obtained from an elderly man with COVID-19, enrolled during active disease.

The DNA for the CDR3 is TGTGCCATCAGCGCGAGCGGGAGGGAGGCAGATACGCAGTATTTT. It yields the protein CAISASGREADTQYF. This chain links TRBV10-3 with TRBJ2-3; 10 nucleotides align to TRBD2. Germline loops: CDR1 ENHRY, CDR2 SYGVKD. CDR3 size: 15 residues. V lost 6 bases and J lost 4; bases outside the gene matches: 7.

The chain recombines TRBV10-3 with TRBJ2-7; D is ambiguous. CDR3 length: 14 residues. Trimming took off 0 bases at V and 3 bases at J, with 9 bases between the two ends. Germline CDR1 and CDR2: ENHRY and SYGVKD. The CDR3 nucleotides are TGTGCCATCAGTGAGTCGTCGGCAGGCTACGAGCAGTACTTC. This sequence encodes CAISESSAGYEQYF.

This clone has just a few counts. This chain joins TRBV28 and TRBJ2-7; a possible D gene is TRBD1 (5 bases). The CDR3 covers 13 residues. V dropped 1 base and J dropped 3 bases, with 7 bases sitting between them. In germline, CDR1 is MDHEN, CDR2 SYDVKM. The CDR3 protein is CASSLSQGYEQYF. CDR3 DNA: TGTGCCAGCAGTTTATCTCAGGGCTACGAGCAGTACTTC.

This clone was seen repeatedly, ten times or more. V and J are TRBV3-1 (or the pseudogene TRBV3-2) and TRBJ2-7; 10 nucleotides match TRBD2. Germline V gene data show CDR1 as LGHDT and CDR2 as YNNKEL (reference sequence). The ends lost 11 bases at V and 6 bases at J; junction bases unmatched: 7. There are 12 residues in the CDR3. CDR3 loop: CAEEGLAIEQYF. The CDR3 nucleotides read TGTGCCGAAGAGGGACTAGCGATCGAGCAGTACTTC.

For the CDR3, the DNA is TGTGCCAGCAGTTACGGGGACTACGGACGCGGGGAGCTGTTTTTT. This gives the protein CASSYGDYGRGELFF. This chain uses TRBV6-5 with TRBJ2-2; 7 bases map to TRBD2. With 2 bases clipped from V and 7 bases from J, the junction kept 7 bases outside the gene matches. CDR3 size: 15 residues. CDR1 MNHEY and CDR2 SVGAGI come from the germline V gene.

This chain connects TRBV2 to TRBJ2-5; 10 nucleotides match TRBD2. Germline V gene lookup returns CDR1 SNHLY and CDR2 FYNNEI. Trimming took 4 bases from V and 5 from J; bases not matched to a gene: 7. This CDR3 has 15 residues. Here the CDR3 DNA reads TGTGCCAGCAGTGCGACTAGCGGGCCTGGGGAGACCCAGTACTTC. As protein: CASSATSGPGETQYF.

The CDR3 nucleotides read TGTGCCAGCAGGTTCCAGGGTTACACTGAAGCTTTCTTT. Protein: CASRFQGYTEAFF. The chain couples TRBV6-5 to TRBJ1-1, with a tentative D call TRBD1 (5 bases). Trimming left V 6 bases short and J 3 bases short, with 11 bases between. CDR1 and CDR2 from the germline V gene are MNHEY and SVGAGI. There are 13 residues in the CDR3.

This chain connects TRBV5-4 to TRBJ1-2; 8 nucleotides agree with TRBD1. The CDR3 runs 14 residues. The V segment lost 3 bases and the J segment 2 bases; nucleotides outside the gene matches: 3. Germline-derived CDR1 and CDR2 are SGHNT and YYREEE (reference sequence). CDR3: CASSWGQENYGYTF. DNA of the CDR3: TGTGCCAGCAGCTGGGGACAGGAAAACTATGGCTACACCTTC.

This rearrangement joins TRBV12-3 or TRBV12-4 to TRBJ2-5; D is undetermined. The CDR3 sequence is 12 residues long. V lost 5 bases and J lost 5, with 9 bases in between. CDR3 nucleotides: TGTGCCAGCAGTGTAACCAGGGAGACCCAGTACTTC. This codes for CASSVTRETQYF.

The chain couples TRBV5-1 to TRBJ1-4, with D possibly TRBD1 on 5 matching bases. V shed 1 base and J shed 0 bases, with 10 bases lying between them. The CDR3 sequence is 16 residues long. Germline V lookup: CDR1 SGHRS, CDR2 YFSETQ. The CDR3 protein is CASSLITGSTNEKLFF. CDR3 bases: TGCGCCAGCAGCTTGATAACAGGATCAACTAATGAAAAACTGTTTTTT.

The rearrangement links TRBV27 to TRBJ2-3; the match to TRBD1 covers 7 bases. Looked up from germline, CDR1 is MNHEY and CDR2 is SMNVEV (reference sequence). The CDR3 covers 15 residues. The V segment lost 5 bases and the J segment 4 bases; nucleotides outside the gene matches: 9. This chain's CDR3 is CASSQDRARADTQYF. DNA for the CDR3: TGTGCCAGCAGTCAAGACAGGGCCCGGGCAGATACGCAGTATTTT.

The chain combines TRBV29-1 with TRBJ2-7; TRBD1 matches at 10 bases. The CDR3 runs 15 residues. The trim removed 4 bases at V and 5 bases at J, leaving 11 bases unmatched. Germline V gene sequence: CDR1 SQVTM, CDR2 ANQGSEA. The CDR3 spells CSVGQGAGGRDEQYF. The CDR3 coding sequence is TGCAGCGTTGGACAGGGGGCTGGCGGGAGAGACGAGCAGTACTTC.

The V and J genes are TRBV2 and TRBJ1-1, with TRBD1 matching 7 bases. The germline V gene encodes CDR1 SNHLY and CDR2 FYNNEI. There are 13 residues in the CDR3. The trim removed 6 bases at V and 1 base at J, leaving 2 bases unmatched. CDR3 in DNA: TGTGCCAGCAGGGGACAGCCGAACACTGAAGCTTTCTTT. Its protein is CASRGQPNTEAFF.

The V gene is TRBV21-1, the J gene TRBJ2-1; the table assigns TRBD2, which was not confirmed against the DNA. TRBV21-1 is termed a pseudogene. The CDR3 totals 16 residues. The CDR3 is CASSSHSGRAVNEQFF. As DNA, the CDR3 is TGTGCCAGCAGCTCCCACAGCGGGAGGGCCGTAAATGAGCAGTTCTTC.

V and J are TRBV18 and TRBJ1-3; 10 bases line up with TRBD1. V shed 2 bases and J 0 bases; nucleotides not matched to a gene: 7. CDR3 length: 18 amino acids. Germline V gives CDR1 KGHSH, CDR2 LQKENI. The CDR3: CASSPSAGTGDSGNTIYF. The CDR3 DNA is TGTGCCAGCTCACCATCGGCCGGGACAGGGGACTCTGGAAACACCATATATTTT.

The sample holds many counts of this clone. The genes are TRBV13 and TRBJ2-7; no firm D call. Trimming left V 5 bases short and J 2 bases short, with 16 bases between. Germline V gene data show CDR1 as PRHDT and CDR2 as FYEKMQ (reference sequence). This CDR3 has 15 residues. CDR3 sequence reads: CASSPRQETAYEQYF. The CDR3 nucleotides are TGTGCCAGCAGCCCCCGGCAGGAAACGGCCTACGAGCAGTACTTC.

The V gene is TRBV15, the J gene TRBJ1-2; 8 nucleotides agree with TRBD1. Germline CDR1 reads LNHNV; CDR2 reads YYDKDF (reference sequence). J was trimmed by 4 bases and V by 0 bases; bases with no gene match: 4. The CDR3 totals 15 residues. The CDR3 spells CATSRDRTGSYGYTF. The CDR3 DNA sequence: TGTGCCACCAGCAGAGATAGGACAGGGAGCTATGGCTACACCTTC.

This CDR3 is CASSYSYEQYF. The CDR3 bases are TGTGCCAGCAGCTACAGCTACGAGCAGTACTTC. The chain links TRBV3-1 (or the pseudogene TRBV3-2) to TRBJ2-7; D remains unclear. Germline V gene data show CDR1 as LGHDT and CDR2 as YNNKEL (reference sequence). Trimming stripped 5 bases from V and 3 bases from J, with 5 bases between. The CDR3 extends over 11 amino acids.

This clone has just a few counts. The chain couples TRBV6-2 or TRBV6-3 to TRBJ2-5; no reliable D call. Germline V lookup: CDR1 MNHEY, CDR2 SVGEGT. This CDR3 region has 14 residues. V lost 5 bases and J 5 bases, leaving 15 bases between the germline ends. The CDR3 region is CASSLFPGAETQYF. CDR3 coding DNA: TGTGCCAGCAGTCTCTTCCCTGGTGCGGAGACCCAGTACTTC.

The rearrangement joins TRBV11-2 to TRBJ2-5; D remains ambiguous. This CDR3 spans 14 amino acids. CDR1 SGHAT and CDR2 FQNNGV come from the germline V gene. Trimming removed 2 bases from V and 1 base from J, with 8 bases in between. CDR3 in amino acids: CASSLNQIQETQYF. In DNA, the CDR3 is TGTGCCAGCAGCTTAAACCAGATCCAAGAGACCCAGTACTTC.

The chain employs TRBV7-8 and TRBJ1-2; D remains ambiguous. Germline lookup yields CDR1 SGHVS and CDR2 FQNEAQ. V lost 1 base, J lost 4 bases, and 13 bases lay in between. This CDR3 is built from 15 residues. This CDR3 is CASSLELAPLYGYTF. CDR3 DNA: TGTGCCAGCAGCTTAGAACTTGCTCCTCTCTATGGCTACACCTTC.

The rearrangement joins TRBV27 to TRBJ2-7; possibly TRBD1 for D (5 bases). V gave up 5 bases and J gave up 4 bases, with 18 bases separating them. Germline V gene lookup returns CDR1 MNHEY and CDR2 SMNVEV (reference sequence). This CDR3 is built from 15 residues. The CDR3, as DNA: TGTGCCAGCAGTCTTCTAATGGGGCCAGGGTACGAGCAGTACTTC. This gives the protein CASSLLMGPGYEQYF.

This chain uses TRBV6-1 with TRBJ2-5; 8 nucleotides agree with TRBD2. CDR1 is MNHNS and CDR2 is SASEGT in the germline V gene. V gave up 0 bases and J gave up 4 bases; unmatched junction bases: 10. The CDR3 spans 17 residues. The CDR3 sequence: CASSEALKRSGRETQYF. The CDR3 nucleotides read TGTGCCAGCAGTGAAGCGCTGAAACGGAGCGGGAGAGAGACCCAGTACTTC.